Listed below are T cell receptor beta chains from one sample, sequenced in a study of blood T cell repertoires in COVID-19. TCRdb's table, derived via immunoSEQ multiplex PCR, lists solely in-frame clones and lacks some. The sample shows approximately 300,000 clones, about 90% of them seen only once. Sequencing used peripheral blood. The source is a woman aged 25 to 45 with COVID-19, enrolled during active disease. CDR3s include the opening cysteine and the closing phenylalanine or tryptophan. Expanded clones get a size class; other rows say once, few or many, or leave the size out.

>NA|TRBJ1-1|TRBV5-1
CASSTGTLNTEAFF
>NA|TRBJ1-3|TRBV5-1
CASSPGQAAGNTIYF
>NA|TRBJ2-3|TRBV7-9
CASSPRTSGLSTDTQYF
>once|TRBJ1-2|TRBV28
CASRLPRGGAGGYTF
>NA|TRBJ2-1|TRBV24-1
CATEISGGNEQFF
>NA|TRBJ2-3|TRBV6-1
CASSELPGGLTDTQYF
>NA|TRBJ2-7|TRBV7-8
CASRPGTVNSYEQYF
>NA|TRBJ1-2|TRBV7-3
CASSLYRGYGYTF
>NA|TRBJ2-3|TRBV9
CASSPEGIAGGVSADTQYF
>NA|TRBJ1-1|TRBV6-5
CASSWESNTEAFF
>NA|TRBJ1-1|TRBV7-3
CASSDLPGAEAFF
>NA|TRBJ1-2|TRBV4-2
CASSRSGGYTF
>NA|TRBJ1-6|TRBV6-5
CASSQQGGNSPLHF
>once|TRBJ1-1|TRBV5-5
CASSLPNRPEAFF
>once|TRBJ2-3|TRBV7-9
CASSLFPSTDTQYF
>once|TRBJ1-2|TRBV21-1
CASSKFPGQGWDYHYGYTF
>NA|TRBJ2-3|TRBV9
CASSVKAGGRTDTQYF
>once|TRBJ1-2|TRBV5-1
CASSYPGNYGYTF
>NA|TRBJ1-6|TRBV6-5
CASSQGHAYNSPLHF
>NA|TRBJ1-1|TRBV23-1
CASSPDGTGDIVNTEAFF
>NA|TRBJ1-1|TRBV28
CASSLRRPYGDTEAFF
>once|TRBJ2-3|TRBV11-3
CASSKRLAGGRDTQYF
>NA|TRBJ1-6|TRBV3-1/TRBV3-2
CASSQNEGADSPLHF
>NA|TRBJ2-7|TRBV10-3
CAISWGQTGVYEQYF
>NA|TRBJ2-5|TRBV7-9
CASSDYRGLGETQYF
>NA|TRBJ1-1|TRBV6-5
CASIRQGALPEAFF
>NA|TRBJ2-2|TRBV7-8
CASSLRSGNTGELFF
>NA|TRBJ2-7|TRBV11-1
CASSPRTRNEQYF
>NA|TRBJ2-3|TRBV7-9
CASSSRISRGESTDTQYF
>NA|TRBJ1-5|TRBV14
CASSQEVRRYNQPQHF
>NA|TRBJ2-5|TRBV27
CASSRSVQETQYF
>NA|TRBJ2-7|TRBV19
CATATRFSYEQYF
>NA|TRBJ1-2|TRBV12-3/TRBV12-4
CASSFPGLYGYTF
>NA|TRBJ2-2|TRBV23-1
CASSRPHRIQGTGELFF
>NA|TRBJ1-2|TRBV9
CASTSGDKANYGYTF
>few|TRBJ1-5|TRBV19
CASVDRGNQPQHF
>NA|TRBJ1-6|TRBV9
CASSVFPYNSPLHF
>NA|TRBJ1-2|TRBV5-1
CASTNERLRGRGYGYTF
>NA|TRBJ2-7|TRBV4-1
CASSQGQGYSYEQYF
>few|TRBJ1-1|TRBV5-1
CASSLDRTPYEAFF
>NA|TRBJ1-2|TRBV2
CASSEQNYGYTF
>NA|TRBJ1-1|TRBV4-1
CASSQSGGPNTEAFF
>NA|TRBJ1-1|TRBV5-1
CASRVRDRGTEAFF
>NA|TRBJ2-7|TRBV2
CASSETARYEQYF
>NA|TRBJ1-1|TRBV6-6
CASSPRDRVTWGNTEAFF
>NA|TRBJ1-2|TRBV27
CASGDLRGAYNYGYTF
>once|TRBJ2-7|TRBV12-3/TRBV12-4
CASSSPGFEQYF
>NA|TRBJ2-7|TRBV5-5
CASSLALPASGVYEQYF
>NA|TRBJ1-2|TRBV11-1
CASSLDSNYGYTF
>NA|TRBJ2-5|TRBV6-1
CASSELAGGQETQYF
>NA|TRBJ1-3|TRBV6-6
CASTLSGGTSGNTIYF
>NA|TRBJ1-1|TRBV9
CASSAGGAGGTEAFF
>NA|TRBJ1-3|TRBV3-1/TRBV3-2
CASSSPSPSGNTIYF
>NA|TRBJ1-2|TRBV20-1
CSAEQGNGYTF
>NA|TRBJ2-5|TRBV5-6
CASSRTAYQKQETQYF
>NA|TRBJ2-3|TRBV18
CASSPRPSTDTQYF
>NA|TRBJ1-1|TRBV23-1
CASSQCRQANTEAFF
>NA|TRBJ1-1|TRBV7-8
CASSLASLPRQPNTEAFF
>NA|TRBJ2-2|TRBV11-2
CATHTGGSGELFF
>NA|TRBJ1-2|TRBV11-2
CASSLGGGPLYGYTF